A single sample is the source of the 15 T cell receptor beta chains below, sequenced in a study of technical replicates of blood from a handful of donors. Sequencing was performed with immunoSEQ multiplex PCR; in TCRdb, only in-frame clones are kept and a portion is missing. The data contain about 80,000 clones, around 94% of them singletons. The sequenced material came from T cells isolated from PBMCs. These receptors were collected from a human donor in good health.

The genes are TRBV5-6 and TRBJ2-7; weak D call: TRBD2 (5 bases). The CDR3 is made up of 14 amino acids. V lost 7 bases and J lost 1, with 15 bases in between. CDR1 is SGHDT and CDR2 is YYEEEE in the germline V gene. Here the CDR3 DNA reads TGTGCCAGCGGGTACGGAGGATTATCCTACGAGCAGTACTTC. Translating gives CASGYGGLSYEQYF.

Written as DNA, the CDR3 is TGCGCCAGCAGTAAAAGACTAGCGGGAACGTACAATGAGCAGTTCTTC. It encodes CASSKRLAGTYNEQFF. The V gene is TRBV5-1, the J gene TRBJ2-1; TRBD2 aligns across 11 bases. Germline V CDR1 and CDR2: SGHRS, YFSETQ. The CDR3 spans 16 residues. The V and J ends lost 5 bases and 4 bases, in that order; junction bases with no gene match: 8.

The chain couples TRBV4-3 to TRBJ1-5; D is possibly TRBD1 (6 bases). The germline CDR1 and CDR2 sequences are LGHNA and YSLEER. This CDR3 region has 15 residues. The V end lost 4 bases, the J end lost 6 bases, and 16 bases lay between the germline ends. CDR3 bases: TGCGCCAGCAGCCCCCCAGGAACAGGGACTCAGCCCCAGCATTTT. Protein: CASSPPGTGTQPQHF.

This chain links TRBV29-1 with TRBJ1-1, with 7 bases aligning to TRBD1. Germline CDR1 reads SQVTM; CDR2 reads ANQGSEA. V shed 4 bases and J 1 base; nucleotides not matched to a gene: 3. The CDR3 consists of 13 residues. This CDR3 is CSVVAGGNTEAFF. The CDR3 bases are TGCAGCGTTGTGGCAGGGGGGAACACTGAAGCTTTCTTT.

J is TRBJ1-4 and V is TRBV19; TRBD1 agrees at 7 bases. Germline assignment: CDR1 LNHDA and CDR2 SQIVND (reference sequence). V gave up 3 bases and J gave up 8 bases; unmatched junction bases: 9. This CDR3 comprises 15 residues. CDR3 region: CASSIRGQRNEKLFF. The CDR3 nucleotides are TGTGCCAGTAGTATTAGGGGACAGCGAAACGAAAAACTGTTTTTT.

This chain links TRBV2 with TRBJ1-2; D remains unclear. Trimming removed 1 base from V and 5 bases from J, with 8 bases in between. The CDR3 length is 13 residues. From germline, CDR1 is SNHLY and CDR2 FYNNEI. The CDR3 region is CASSEGKSYGYTF. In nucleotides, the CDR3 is TGTGCCAGCAGTGAAGGTAAATCTTATGGCTACACCTTC.

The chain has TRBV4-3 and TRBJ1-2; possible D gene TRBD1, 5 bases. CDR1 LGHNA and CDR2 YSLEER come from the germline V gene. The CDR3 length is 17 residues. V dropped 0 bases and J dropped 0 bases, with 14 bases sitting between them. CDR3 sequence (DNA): TGCGCCAGCAGCCAAGAGTCAGGGAGGCCCCCTAACTATGGCTACACCTTC. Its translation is CASSQESGRPPNYGYTF.

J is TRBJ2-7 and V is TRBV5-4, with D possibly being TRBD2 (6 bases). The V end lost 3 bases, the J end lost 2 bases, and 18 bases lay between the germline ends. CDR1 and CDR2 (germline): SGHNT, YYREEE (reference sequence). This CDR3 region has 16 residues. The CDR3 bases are TGTGCCAGCAGCTCCCGGGACTGGGGTTCGGCCTACGAGCAGTACTTC. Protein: CASSSRDWGSAYEQYF.

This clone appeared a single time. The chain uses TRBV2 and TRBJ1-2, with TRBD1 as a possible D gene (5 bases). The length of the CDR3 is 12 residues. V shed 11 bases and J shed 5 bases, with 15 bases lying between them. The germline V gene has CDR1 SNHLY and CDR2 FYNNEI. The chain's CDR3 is CACRPDTYGYTF. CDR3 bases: TGTGCCTGCCGACCGGACACGTATGGCTACACCTTC.

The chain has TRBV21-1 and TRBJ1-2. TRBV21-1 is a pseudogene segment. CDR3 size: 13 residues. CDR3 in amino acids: CASSKEFWSGYTF. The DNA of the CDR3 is TGTGCCAGCAGCAAAGAGTTTTGGAGTGGCTACACCTTC.

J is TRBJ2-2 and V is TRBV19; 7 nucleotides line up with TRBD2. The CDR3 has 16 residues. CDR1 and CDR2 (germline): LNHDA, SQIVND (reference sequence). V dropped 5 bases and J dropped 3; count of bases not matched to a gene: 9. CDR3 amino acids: CASSSRTRGYTGELFF. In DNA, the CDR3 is TGTGCCAGTAGTTCACGGACTAGGGGATACACCGGGGAGCTGTTTTTT.

The CDR3 DNA follows: TGTGCCAGCAGTGAACTTAGAGGCACCGGGGAGCTGTTTTTT. This translates into CASSELRGTGELFF. The chain uses TRBV6-1 and TRBJ2-2; no clear D. CDR3 length: 14 amino acids. V lost 2 bases to trimming and J lost 4 bases, with 8 bases between them. The germline gives CDR1 MNHNS, CDR2 SASEGT.

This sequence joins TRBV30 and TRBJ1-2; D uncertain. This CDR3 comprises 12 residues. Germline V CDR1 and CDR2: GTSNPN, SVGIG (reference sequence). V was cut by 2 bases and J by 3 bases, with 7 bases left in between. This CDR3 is CAWSWEDYGYTF. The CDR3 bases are TGTGCCTGGAGTTGGGAGGACTATGGCTACACCTTC.

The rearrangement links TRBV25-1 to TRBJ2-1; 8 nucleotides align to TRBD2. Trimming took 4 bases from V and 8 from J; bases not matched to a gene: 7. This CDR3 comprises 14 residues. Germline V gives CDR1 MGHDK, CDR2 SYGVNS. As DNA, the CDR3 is TGTGCCAGCAGTGTCGGGGGGGCGGCAGATGAGCAGTTCTTC. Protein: CASSVGGAADEQFF. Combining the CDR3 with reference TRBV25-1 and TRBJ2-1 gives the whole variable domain EADIYQTPRYLVIGTGKKITLECSQTMGHDKMYWYQQDPGMELHLIHYSYGVNSTEKGDLSSESTVSRIRTEHFPLTLESARPSHTSQYLCASSVGGAADEQFFGPGTRLTVL.

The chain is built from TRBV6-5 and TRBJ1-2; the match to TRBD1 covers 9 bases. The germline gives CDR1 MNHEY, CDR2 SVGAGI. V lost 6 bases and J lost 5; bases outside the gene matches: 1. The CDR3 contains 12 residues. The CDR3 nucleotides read TGTGCCAGCAGCGACAGGGGGTATGGCTACACCTTC. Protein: CASSDRGYGYTF.